This TCR beta chain appears in the sequencing data of a study of cytotoxic CD8 clonotypes in ibrutinib-treated CLL. Produced via immunoSEQ multiplex PCR; TCRdb's table is partial and in-frame only. The data hold approximately 300,000 clones, with 80% observed a single time. The material sequenced was PBMCs, taken before ibrutinib treatment. The source is a human donor with chronic lymphocytic leukemia.

The CDR3 region has the DNA TGTGCCAGTAGTATTAGCGGGTTCTACAATGAGCAGTTCTTC. This gives the protein CASSISGFYNEQFF. V usage is TRBV19 and J usage is TRBJ2-1; TRBD2 agrees at 7 bases. Germline CDR1 reads LNHDA; CDR2 reads SQIVND (reference sequence). The CDR3 is 14 amino acids. The ends lost 3 bases at V and 3 bases at J; junction bases unmatched: 2. The whole variable domain, remainder taken from reference TRBV19 and TRBJ2-1, is DGGITQSPKYLFRKEGQNVTLSCEQNLNHDAMYWYRQDPGQGLRLIYYSQIVNDFQKGDIAEGYSVSREKKESFPLTVTSAQKNPTAFYLCASSISGFYNEQFFGPGTRLTVL.